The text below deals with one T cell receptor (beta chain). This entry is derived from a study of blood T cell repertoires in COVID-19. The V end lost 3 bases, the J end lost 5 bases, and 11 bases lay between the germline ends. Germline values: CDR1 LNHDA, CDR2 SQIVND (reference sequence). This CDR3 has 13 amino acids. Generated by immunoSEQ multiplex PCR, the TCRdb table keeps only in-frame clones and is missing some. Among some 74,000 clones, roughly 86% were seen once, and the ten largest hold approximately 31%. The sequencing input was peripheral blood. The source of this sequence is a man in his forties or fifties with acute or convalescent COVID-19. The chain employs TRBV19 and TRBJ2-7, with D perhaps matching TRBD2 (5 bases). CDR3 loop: CASSIPGSDEQYF. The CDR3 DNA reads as TGTGCCAGTAGTATTCCGGGGTCGGACGAGCAGTACTTC. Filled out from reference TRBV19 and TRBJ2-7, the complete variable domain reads DGGITQSPKYLFRKEGQNVTLSCEQNLNHDAMYWYRQDPGQGLRLIYYSQIVNDFQKGDIAEGYSVSREKKESFPLTVTSAQKNPTAFYLCASSIPGSDEQYFGPGTRLTVT.